The 5 T cell receptor beta chains in this list originate from one sample, sequenced in a study of T cells expressing NK-cell markers. TCRdb re-called the 5' RACE reads; one entry per CDR3 protein, DNA not given. Its table lists hundreds of thousands of distinct CDR3 sequences. Input material: blood T cells: a sorted CD56 or NKG2C T cell subset, CD4+ or CD8+ T cells, or bulk PBMC T cells (not recorded which). Every receptor here comes from a young man in good health.

The chain joins TRBV27 to TRBJ2-5; absent DNA, TCRdb's TRBD2 call cannot be checked. Per germline, CDR1 MNHEY and CDR2 SMNVEV (reference sequence). The CDR3 is made up of 15 amino acids. CDR3 loop: CASSLLLAGKETQYF.

This chain joins TRBV9 and TRBJ2-4; TCRdb returns TRBD2, unconfirmable since there is no DNA. The V gene's germline CDR1 is SGDLS and CDR2 YYNGEE. This CDR3 is 16 amino acids long. The chain's CDR3 is CASSVDAGGSKNIQYF.

The chain uses TRBV5-1 and TRBJ1-2; TCRdb calls TRBD1, which cannot be checked without DNA. This CDR3 comprises 15 residues. Germline V CDR1 and CDR2: SGHRS, YFSETQ. This CDR3 reads CASSLTGQGDYGYTF.

The chain links TRBV7-9 to TRBJ2-1; TCRdb's D call of TRBD1 is untestable without DNA. Germline values: CDR1 SEHNR, CDR2 FQNEAQ (reference sequence). This CDR3 has 16 amino acids. The CDR3: CASSLAQGPEGHEQFF.

The chain recombines TRBV29-1 with TRBJ2-3. The CDR3 spans 14 residues. CDR1 SQVTM and CDR2 ANQGSEA come from the germline V gene. The CDR3: CSAGLRLVTDTQYF.